The 5 T cell receptor beta chains below come from one sample, sequenced in a study of Graves' ophthalmopathy and Graves' hyperthyroidism. RNA transcripts yielded amplified TCR beta CDR3 regions. RT-PCR in the first round used HTBI primers; a second-round multiplex PCR followed. Via MiXCR, TCRdb re-called the multiplex PCR reads, giving one row per CDR3 protein. Of over a million distinct CDR3 sequences listed, about 40% are singletons. Sequenced material: peripheral blood or thyroid tissue (not recorded which). The receptor source for this set is an adult man with Graves' hyperthyroidism.

There are many counts of this clonotype. The rearrangement uses TRBV6-5 and TRBJ2-7, with TRBD1 as a possible D gene (5 bases). The CDR3 covers 12 residues. Trimming removed 2 bases from V and 4 bases from J, with 6 bases in between. Germline V gene lookup returns CDR1 MNHEY and CDR2 SVGAGI. The CDR3 loop is CASSYPGYEQYF. The CDR3 DNA follows: TGTGCCAGCAGTTACCCAGGGTACGAGCAGTACTTC.

In its sample, this clonotype was seen many times. The rearrangement links TRBV7-2 to TRBJ1-5; 8 bases match TRBD1. Looked up from germline, CDR1 is SGHTA and CDR2 is FQGNSA. V dropped 5 bases and J dropped 1; count of bases not matched to a gene: 4. This CDR3 spans 15 amino acids. The CDR3 loop reads CASSQYRGSNQPQHF. The CDR3 DNA reads TGTGCCAGCAGCCAATACAGGGGGAGCAATCAGCCCCAGCATTTT.

The V gene is TRBV7-2, the J gene TRBJ1-1; no reliable D call. CDR3 length equals 13 residues. Germline V gene data show CDR1 as SGHTA and CDR2 as FQGNSA. Trimming removed 2 bases at V and 7 bases at J, with 11 bases between. CDR3 nucleotides: TGTGCCAGCAGCTTAAGTTTGTGGGATGAAGCTTTCTTT. Its translation is CASSLSLWDEAFF.

This chain uses TRBV10-3 with TRBJ1-2; D call uncertain. The V end lost 3 bases, the J end lost 8 bases, and 10 bases lay between the germline ends. The CDR3 spans 12 residues. Germline V CDR1 and CDR2: ENHRY, SYGVKD. CDR3: CAISDSSGGYTF. The CDR3 DNA reads TGTGCCATCAGTGATTCTAGCGGGGGCTACACCTTC.

The chain joins TRBV6-1 to TRBJ2-7, with no clear D. Trimming took 6 bases from V and 0 from J, leaving 9 bases between them. Germline CDR1 MNHNS, CDR2 SASEGT. The CDR3 spans 13 residues. CDR3 in DNA: TGTGCCAGCAGCCCCCATGCCTCCTACGAGCAGTACTTC. It translates to CASSPHASYEQYF.